One sample yielded the 14 T cell receptor beta chains listed below, sequenced in a study of T cell responses to AZD1222 COVID-19 vaccine. Using immunoSEQ multiplex PCR, the repertoire was profiled, and TCRdb retains in-frame clones only, with some absent. The sample has some 96,000 clones, approximately 91% seen once. Material: peripheral blood, obtained 28 days after the second AZD1222 dose. These receptors were taken from an adult who received the AZD1222 COVID-19 vaccine.

The chain recombines TRBV6-5 with TRBJ1-4; possibly TRBD1 for D (5 bases). The germline gives CDR1 MNHEY, CDR2 SVGAGI. The V end was cut by 5 bases, the J end by 5 bases, with 9 bases between. This CDR3 is 13 amino acids long. For the CDR3, the DNA is TGTGCCAGCAGTCGGGACCTCAATGAAAAACTGTTTTTT. It codes for CASSRDLNEKLFF.

The chain couples TRBV19 to TRBJ1-2, with 7 bases fitting TRBD1. The V gene end was trimmed by 7 bases and the J gene end by 5 bases; junction bases not matched to a gene: 7. The CDR3 is made up of 13 amino acids. The germline gives CDR1 LNHDA, CDR2 SQIVND (reference sequence). The CDR3 bases are TGTGCCAGTAAGGCGGCCAGGGGGTATGGCTACACCTTC. It codes for CASKAARGYGYTF.

The chain carries TRBV11-2 and TRBJ2-3; D is ambiguous. The CDR3 is made up of 13 amino acids. The germline V gene encodes CDR1 SGHAT and CDR2 FQNNGV. V lost 4 bases to trimming and J lost 9 bases, with 14 bases between them. CDR3 coding DNA: TGTGCCAGCAGCTCCGGAATCCCCGGGACGCAGTATTTT. Translating gives CASSSGIPGTQYF.

J is TRBJ2-7 and V is TRBV7-9; 10 nucleotides align to TRBD1. The CDR3 spans 15 residues. The junction had 8 bases not matched to a gene; V was cut back by 6 bases and J by 3 bases. Germline V gene data show CDR1 as SEHNR and CDR2 as FQNEAQ (reference sequence). The CDR3: CASRAGTGVGYEQYF. The CDR3 nucleotides are TGTGCCAGCAGGGCCGGGACAGGGGTTGGCTACGAGCAGTACTTC.

The J gene is TRBJ2-3, the V gene TRBV3-1 (or the pseudogene TRBV3-2); D is possibly TRBD2 (5 bases). This CDR3 spans 17 amino acids. Between the trimmed V and J ends, which lost 1 base and 5 bases, there was a span of 19 bases. The germline V gene has CDR1 LGHDT and CDR2 YNNKEL (reference sequence). The chain's CDR3 is CASSQGRGSPPVDTQYF. Here the CDR3 DNA reads TGTGCCAGCAGCCAAGGACGAGGGAGTCCCCCGGTAGATACGCAGTATTTT.

This chain links TRBV24-1 with TRBJ2-7; D call uncertain. The germline gives CDR1 KGHDR, CDR2 SFDVKD. Trimming shortened V by 3 bases and J by 0 bases, and 5 bases separated the two germline ends. The CDR3 is 13 amino acids. The CDR3 DNA follows: TGTGCCACCAGTGATCCTCCCTCCTACGAGCAGTACTTC. Translating it yields CATSDPPSYEQYF.

J is TRBJ2-7 and V is TRBV20-1; D is uncertain. Trimming shortened V by 3 bases and J by 0 bases, and 15 bases separated the two germline ends. The CDR3 length is 15 residues. CDR1 is DFQATT and CDR2 is SNEGSKA in the germline V gene (reference sequence). CDR3 residues: CSASRETRSSYEQYF. CDR3 coding DNA: TGCAGTGCTAGTCGAGAGACGAGGAGCTCCTACGAGCAGTACTTC.

The chain joins TRBV5-1 to TRBJ1-2, with 11 bases fitting TRBD1. The CDR3 has 16 amino acids. Germline CDR1 and CDR2: SGHRS and YFSETQ. V shed 0 bases and J 4 bases; nucleotides not matched to a gene: 5. The CDR3 DNA is TGCGCCAGCAGCTTGGAGGGGACAGGGGGTGGCTATGGCTACACCTTC. This encodes CASSLEGTGGGYGYTF.

The chain couples TRBV5-1 to TRBJ2-7, with unresolved D. Trimming left V 5 bases short and J 4 bases short, with 13 bases between. The CDR3 length is 13 residues. Per the germline V gene, CDR1 is SGHRS and CDR2 is YFSETQ. The CDR3 spells CASSSLPVYEQYF. CDR3 nucleotide sequence: TGCGCCAGCAGTTCCCTCCCCGTTTACGAGCAGTACTTC. Filled out from reference TRBV5-1 and TRBJ2-7, the complete variable domain reads KAGVTQTPRYLIKTRGQQVTLSCSPISGHRSVSWYQQTPGQGLQFLFEYFSETQRNKGNFPGRFSGRQFSNSRSEMNVSTLELGDSALYLCASSSLPVYEQYFGPGTRLTVT.

V is TRBV6-6 and J is TRBJ1-2; maybe TRBD1 (5 bases). Trimming took off 5 bases at V and 4 bases at J, with 14 bases between the two ends. This CDR3 has 14 amino acids. Per the germline V gene, CDR1 is MNHNY and CDR2 is SVGAGI (reference sequence). This CDR3 reads CASSIGQGGYGYTF. CDR3 DNA: TGTGCCAGCAGTATCGGGCAGGGAGGCTATGGCTACACCTTC.

The chain links TRBV11-2 to TRBJ1-3, with 12 bases that match TRBD1. This CDR3 is built from 16 residues. Germline lookup yields CDR1 SGHAT and CDR2 FQNNGV. Trimming removed 4 bases from V and 5 bases from J; junction bases left unmatched: 6. The CDR3 loop is CASSSPGQGARNTIYF. The CDR3 DNA reads as TGTGCCAGCAGCTCACCGGGACAGGGGGCCAGAAACACCATATATTTT.

The V call is TRBV18, the J call TRBJ2-1; D might be TRBD2 (6 bases). Trimming removed 0 bases at V and 2 bases at J, with 11 bases between. Per the germline V gene, CDR1 is KGHSH and CDR2 is LQKENI. This CDR3 spans 16 amino acids. CDR3 sequence (DNA): TGTGCCAGCTCACCACCTTCCGGGAGTCCCTACAATGAGCAGTTCTTC. Its protein is CASSPPSGSPYNEQFF.

This clone was seen a single time. The chain is built from TRBV4-1 and TRBJ1-2; 11 bases are a match to TRBD1. V shed 0 bases, J shed 7 bases, and the junction held 7 bases outside the gene matches. CDR1 and CDR2 (germline): MGHRA, YSYEKL. This CDR3 region has 16 residues. CDR3 bases: TGCGCCAGCAGCCAAGAGCCCGGACAGGGGGCGGTTGGCTACACCTTC. Its translation: CASSQEPGQGAVGYTF.

The chain joins TRBV4-1 to TRBJ2-1; 8 bases line up with TRBD1. The CDR3 loop spans 15 amino acids. J was trimmed by 5 bases and V by 1 base; bases with no gene match: 4. Germline V lookup: CDR1 MGHRA, CDR2 YSYEKL. The CDR3 nucleotides are TGCGCCAGCAGCCAAGTCGGGACAGGAAACAATGAGCAGTTCTTC. It encodes CASSQVGTGNNEQFF.